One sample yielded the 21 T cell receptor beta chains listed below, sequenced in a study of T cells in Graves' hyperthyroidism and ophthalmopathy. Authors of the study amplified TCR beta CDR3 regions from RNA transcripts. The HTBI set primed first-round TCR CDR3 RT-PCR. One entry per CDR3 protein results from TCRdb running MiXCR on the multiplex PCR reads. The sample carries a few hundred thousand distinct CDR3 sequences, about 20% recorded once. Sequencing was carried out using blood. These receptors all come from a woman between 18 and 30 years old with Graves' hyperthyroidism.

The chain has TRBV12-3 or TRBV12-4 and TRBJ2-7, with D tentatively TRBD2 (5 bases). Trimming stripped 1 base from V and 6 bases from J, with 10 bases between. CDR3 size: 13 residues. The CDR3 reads CASSLVREGEQYF. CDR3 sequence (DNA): TGTGCCAGCAGTTTAGTCCGGGAAGGCGAGCAGTACTTC.

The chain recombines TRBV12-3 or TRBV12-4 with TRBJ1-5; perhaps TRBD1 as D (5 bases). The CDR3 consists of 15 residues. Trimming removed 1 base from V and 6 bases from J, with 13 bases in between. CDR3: CASSLGPIGGQPQHF. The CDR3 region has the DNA TGTGCCAGCAGTTTAGGGCCCATTGGGGGTCAGCCCCAGCATTTT.

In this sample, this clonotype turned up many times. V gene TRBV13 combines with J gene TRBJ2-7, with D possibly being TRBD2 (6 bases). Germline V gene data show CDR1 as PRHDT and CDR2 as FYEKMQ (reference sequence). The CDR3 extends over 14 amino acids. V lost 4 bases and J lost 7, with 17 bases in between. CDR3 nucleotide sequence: TGTGCCAGCAGCTCCCAGGCGTCGGGGGTTGAGCAGTACTTC. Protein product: CASSSQASGVEQYF. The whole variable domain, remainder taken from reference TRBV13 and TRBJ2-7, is AAGVIQSPRHLIKEKRETATLKCYPIPRHDTVYWYQQGPGQDPQFLISFYEKMQSDKGSIPDRFSAQQFSDYHSELNMSSLELGDSALYFCASSSQASGVEQYFGPGTRLTVT.

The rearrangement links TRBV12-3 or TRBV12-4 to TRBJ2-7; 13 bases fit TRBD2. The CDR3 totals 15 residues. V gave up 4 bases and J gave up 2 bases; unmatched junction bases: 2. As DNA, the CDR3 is TGTGCCAGCAGTTATGGACTAGCGGGAGCCTACGAGCAGTACTTC. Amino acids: CASSYGLAGAYEQYF.

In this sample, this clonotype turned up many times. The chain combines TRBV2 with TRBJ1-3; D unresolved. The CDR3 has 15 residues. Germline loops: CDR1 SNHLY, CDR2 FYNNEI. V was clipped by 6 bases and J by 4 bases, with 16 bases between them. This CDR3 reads CASSPGGIAGNTIYF. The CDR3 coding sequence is TGTGCCAGCAGCCCCGGAGGGATCGCGGGAAACACCATATATTTT.

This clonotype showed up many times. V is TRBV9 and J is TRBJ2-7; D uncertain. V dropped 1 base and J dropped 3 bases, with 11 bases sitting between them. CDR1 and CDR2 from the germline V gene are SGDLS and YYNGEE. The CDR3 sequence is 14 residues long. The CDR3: CASSVSDRLYEQYF. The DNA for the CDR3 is TGTGCCAGCAGCGTATCTGATAGACTCTACGAGCAGTACTTC.

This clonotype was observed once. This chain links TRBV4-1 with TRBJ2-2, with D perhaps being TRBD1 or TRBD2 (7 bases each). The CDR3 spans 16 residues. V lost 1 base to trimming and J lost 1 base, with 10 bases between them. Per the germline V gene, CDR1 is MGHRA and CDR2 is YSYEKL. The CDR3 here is CASSQVRGGNTGELFF. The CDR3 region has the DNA TGCGCCAGCAGCCAAGTCAGGGGGGGGAACACCGGGGAGCTGTTTTTT.

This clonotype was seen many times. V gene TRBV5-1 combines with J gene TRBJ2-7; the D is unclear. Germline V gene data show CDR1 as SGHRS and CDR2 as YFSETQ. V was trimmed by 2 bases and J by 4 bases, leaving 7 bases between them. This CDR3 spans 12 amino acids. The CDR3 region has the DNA TGCGCCAGCAGCTTTCCCGATTACGAGCAGTACTTC. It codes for CASSFPDYEQYF.

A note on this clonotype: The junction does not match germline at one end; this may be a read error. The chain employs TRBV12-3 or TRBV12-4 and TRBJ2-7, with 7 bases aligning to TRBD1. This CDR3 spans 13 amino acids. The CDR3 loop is CASSIGTDYGQYF. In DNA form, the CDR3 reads TGTGCCAGCAGTATCGGGACAGACTACGGGCAGTACTTC.

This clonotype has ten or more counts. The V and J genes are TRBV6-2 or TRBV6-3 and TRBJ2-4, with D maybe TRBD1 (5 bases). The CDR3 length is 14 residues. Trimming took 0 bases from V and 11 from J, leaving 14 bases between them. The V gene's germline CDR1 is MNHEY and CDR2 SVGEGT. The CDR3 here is CASSYSGRDRVQYF. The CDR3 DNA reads TGTGCCAGCAGTTACTCGGGCAGGGATCGAGTTCAGTACTTC.

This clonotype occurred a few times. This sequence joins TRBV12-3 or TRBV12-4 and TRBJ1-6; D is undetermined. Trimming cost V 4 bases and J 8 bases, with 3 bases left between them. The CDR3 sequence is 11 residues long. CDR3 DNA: TGTGCCAGCAGTTCCGATTCACCCCTCCACTTT. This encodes CASSSDSPLHF.

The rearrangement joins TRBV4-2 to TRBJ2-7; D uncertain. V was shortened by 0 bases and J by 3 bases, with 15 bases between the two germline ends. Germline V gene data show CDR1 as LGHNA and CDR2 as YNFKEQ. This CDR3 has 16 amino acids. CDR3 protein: CASSQDFPGTGYEQYF. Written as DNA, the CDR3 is TGTGCCAGCAGCCAAGATTTCCCCGGAACCGGCTACGAGCAGTACTTC.

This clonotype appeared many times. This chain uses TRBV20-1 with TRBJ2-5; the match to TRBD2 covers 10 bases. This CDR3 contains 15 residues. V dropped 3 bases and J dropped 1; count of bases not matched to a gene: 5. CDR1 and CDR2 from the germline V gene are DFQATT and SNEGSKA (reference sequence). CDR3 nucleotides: TGCAGTGCTAGTCAAAGCGGGGGGGCCCAAGAGACCCAGTACTTC. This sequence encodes CSASQSGGAQETQYF.

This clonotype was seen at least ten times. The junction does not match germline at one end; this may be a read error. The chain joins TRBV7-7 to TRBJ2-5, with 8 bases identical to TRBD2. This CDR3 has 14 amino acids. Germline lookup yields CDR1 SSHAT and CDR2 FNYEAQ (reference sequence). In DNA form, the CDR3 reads TGTGCTAGCAGCGCGGGACTAGACGGCGAGACCCAGTACTTC. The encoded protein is CASSAGLDGETQYF.

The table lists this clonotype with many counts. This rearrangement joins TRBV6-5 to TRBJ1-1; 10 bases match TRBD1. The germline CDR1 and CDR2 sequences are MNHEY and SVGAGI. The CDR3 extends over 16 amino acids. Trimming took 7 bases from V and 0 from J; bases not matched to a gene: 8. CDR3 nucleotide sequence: TGTGCCAGCACCCCGGGACAGGGGCCGTTGAACACTGAAGCTTTCTTT. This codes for CASTPGQGPLNTEAFF.

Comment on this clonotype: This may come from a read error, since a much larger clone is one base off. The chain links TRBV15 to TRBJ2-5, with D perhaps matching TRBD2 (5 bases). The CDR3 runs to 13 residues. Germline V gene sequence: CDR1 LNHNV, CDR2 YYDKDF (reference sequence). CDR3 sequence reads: CATSRDWQETKYF. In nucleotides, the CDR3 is TGTGCCACCAGCAGGGACTGGCAAGAGACCAAGTACTTC.

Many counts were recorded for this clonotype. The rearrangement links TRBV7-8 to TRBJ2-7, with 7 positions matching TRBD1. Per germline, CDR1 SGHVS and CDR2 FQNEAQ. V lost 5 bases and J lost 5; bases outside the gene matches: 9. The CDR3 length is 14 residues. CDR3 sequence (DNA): TGTGCCAGCAGCCCGACAGGGTTTTCCCACGAGCAGTACTTC. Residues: CASSPTGFSHEQYF.

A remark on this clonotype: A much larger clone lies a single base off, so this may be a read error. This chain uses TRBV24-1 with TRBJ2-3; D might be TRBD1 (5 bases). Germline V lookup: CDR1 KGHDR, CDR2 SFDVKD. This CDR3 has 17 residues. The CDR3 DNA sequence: TGTTCCACCAGTGATTCCCTGACAGTCTCTAGCACAGATACGCAGTATTTT. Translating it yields CSTSDSLTVSSTDTQYF.

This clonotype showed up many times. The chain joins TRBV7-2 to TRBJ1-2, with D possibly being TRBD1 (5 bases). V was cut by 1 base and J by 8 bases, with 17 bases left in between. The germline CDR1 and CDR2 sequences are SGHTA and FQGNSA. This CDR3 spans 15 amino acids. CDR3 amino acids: CASSLGGSGSRGYTF. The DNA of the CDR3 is TGTGCCAGCAGCTTAGGGGGCTCTGGTTCCCGGGGCTACACCTTC. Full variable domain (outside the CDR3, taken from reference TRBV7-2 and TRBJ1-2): GAGVSQSPSNKVTEKGKDVELRCDPISGHTALYWYRQSLGQGLEFLIYFQGNSAPDKSGLPSDRFSAERTGGSVSTLTIQRTQQEDSAVYLCASSLGGSGSRGYTFGSGTRLTVV.

The CDR3 DNA reads as TGTGCCAGCAGTTACTCGACGGGGGGAGAGACCCAGTACTTC. It translates to CASSYSTGGETQYF. This chain links TRBV6-2 or TRBV6-3 with TRBJ2-5, with 7 bases that match TRBD2. The CDR3 has 14 amino acids. CDR1 is MNHEY, CDR2 SVGEGT, per germline. J lost 4 bases, V lost 0 bases, and 2 bases had no gene match.

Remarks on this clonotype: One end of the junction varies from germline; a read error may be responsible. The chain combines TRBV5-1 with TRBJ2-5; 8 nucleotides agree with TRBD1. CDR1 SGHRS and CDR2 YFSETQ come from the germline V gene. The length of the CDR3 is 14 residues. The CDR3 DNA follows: TGCGCCAGCGGACAGGGCTCGTTCGAAGAGACCAAGTACTTC. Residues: CASGQGSFEETKYF. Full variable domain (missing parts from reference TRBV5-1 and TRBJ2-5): KAGVTQTPRYLIKTRGQQVTLSCSPISGHRSVSWYQQTPGQGLQFLFEYFSETQRNKGNFPGRFSGRQFSNSRSEMNVSTLELGDSALYLCASGQGSFEETKYFGPGTRLLVL.